One and the same sample provided the 19 T cell receptor beta chains below, sequenced in a study of cytomegalovirus exposure and HLA in healthy donors. Both 60 Vbeta primers and 13 Jbeta primers went into the PCR. Method: immunoSEQ multiplex PCR; TCRdb's copy keeps in-frame clones and lacks some. The data hold 130,000 or so clones, with 81% observed a single time. The sample taken for sequencing was PBMCs. The receptors shown here come from a middle-aged woman in good health and CMV-seronegative.

The genes are TRBV19 and TRBJ1-1; TRBD1 agrees at 9 bases. This CDR3 has 13 residues. Germline values: CDR1 LNHDA, CDR2 SQIVND (reference sequence). The J segment lost 1 base and the V segment lost 7 bases, leaving 1 base of the junction unmatched. The DNA of the CDR3 is TGTGCCAGTAAGGACAGGGGGAACACTGAAGCTTTCTTT. This sequence encodes CASKDRGNTEAFF.

The table lists this clone with a count of one. The chain employs TRBV2 and TRBJ1-1, with D tentatively TRBD1 (6 bases). Trimming removed 4 bases from V and 7 bases from J, with 13 bases in between. The CDR3 length is 13 residues. Germline assignment: CDR1 SNHLY and CDR2 FYNNEI. The CDR3 spells CASSARGTFEAFF. The CDR3 nucleotides are TGTGCCAGCAGTGCAAGGGGGACGTTTGAAGCTTTCTTT.

The chain employs TRBV6-1 and TRBJ1-2; the match to TRBD1 covers 8 bases. The CDR3 runs to 13 residues. J gave up 7 bases and V 3 bases, and 4 bases lay outside the gene matches. Per the germline V gene, CDR1 is MNHNS and CDR2 is SASEGT. This chain's CDR3 is CASSDTDRAGYTF. The CDR3 DNA follows: TGTGCCAGCAGTGACACGGACAGGGCTGGCTACACCTTC.

The rearrangement uses TRBV18 and TRBJ1-1; possible D gene TRBD1, 6 bases. The germline V gene encodes CDR1 KGHSH and CDR2 LQKENI. CDR3 size: 15 residues. Trimming removed 4 bases from V and 0 bases from J, with 12 bases in between. CDR3: CASSLHREVNTEAFF. The CDR3 DNA follows: TGTGCCAGCTCACTTCACAGGGAAGTGAACACTGAAGCTTTCTTT.

The V call is TRBV5-1, the J call TRBJ2-4; D perhaps matches TRBD2 (7 bases). V gave up 3 bases and J gave up 0 bases, with 19 bases separating them. This CDR3 comprises 18 residues. From germline, CDR1 is SGHRS and CDR2 YFSETQ. DNA of the CDR3: TGCGCCAGCAGCTCCTCCCCGGGGGGCGTCCTAGCCAAAAACATTCAGTACTTC. Translating gives CASSSSPGGVLAKNIQYF.

J is TRBJ2-2 and V is TRBV9; 9 nucleotides match TRBD2. This CDR3 is built from 20 residues. CDR1 is SGDLS, CDR2 YYNGEE, per germline. After removal of 1 base from V and 7 bases from J, the junction contained 20 bases not matched to a gene. This CDR3 is CASSVSLGPGAGGSIGELFF. The CDR3 nucleotides are TGTGCCAGCAGCGTAAGCCTCGGGCCGGGAGCGGGAGGTTCTATCGGGGAGCTGTTTTTT. The entire variable domain, with the rest obtained from reference TRBV9 and TRBJ2-2, is as follows: DSGVTQTPKHLITATGQRVTLRCSPRSGDLSVYWYQQSLDQGLQFLIQYYNGEERAKGNILERFSAQQFPDLHSELNLSSLELGDSALYFCASSVSLGPGAGGSIGELFFGEGSRLTVL.

The gene calls are TRBV28 and TRBJ1-5, with 7 bases aligning to TRBD1. The CDR3 is 17 residues long. V was pared by 2 bases and J by 0 bases, with 7 bases of the junction left unmatched. Per germline, CDR1 MDHEN and CDR2 SYDVKM. CDR3 sequence reads: CASSLKGTVYSNQPQHF. The DNA for the CDR3 is TGTGCCAGCAGTTTAAAAGGGACAGTCTATAGCAATCAGCCCCAGCATTTT.

The V call is TRBV2, the J call TRBJ2-1; 11 bases are shared with TRBD2. V was pared by 6 bases and J by 6 bases, with 7 bases of the junction left unmatched. CDR3 size: 15 residues. Per germline, CDR1 SNHLY and CDR2 FYNNEI. The CDR3 DNA reads as TGTGCCAGCAGAGCTCCGGGACTAGCGGCCAATGAGCAGTTCTTC. It translates to CASRAPGLAANEQFF.

This chain connects TRBV7-3 to TRBJ2-3; 12 nucleotides align to TRBD2. CDR3 length equals 16 residues. In germline, CDR1 is SGHTA, CDR2 FQGTGA. V shed 5 bases and J 3 bases; nucleotides not matched to a gene: 6. CDR3 bases: TGTGCCAGCAGCACCACCCTAGCGGGAGGGACAGATACGCAGTATTTT. Its translation is CASSTTLAGGTDTQYF.

This clone has only one observation. V is TRBV19 and J is TRBJ1-1; TRBD1 aligns across 9 bases. The CDR3 totals 13 residues. J gave up 8 bases and V 1 base, and 2 bases lay outside the gene matches. The V gene's germline CDR1 is LNHDA and CDR2 SQIVND (reference sequence). The CDR3 DNA follows: TGTGCCAGTAGTATAGGCGGGACAGGGGAAGCTTTCTTT. It codes for CASSIGGTGEAFF.

This rearrangement joins TRBV30 to TRBJ1-1, with D unclear. Germline V gene data show CDR1 as GTSNPN and CDR2 as SVGIG (reference sequence). The V gene lost 7 bases and the J gene lost 3 bases, with 18 bases spanning the gap. The CDR3 covers 14 residues. This CDR3 is CASQVHGRDTEAFF. In DNA, the CDR3 is TGTGCCTCCCAGGTCCACGGGAGGGACACTGAAGCTTTCTTT.

The chain couples TRBV19 to TRBJ2-1, with 9 bases aligning to TRBD2. The CDR3 is made up of 16 amino acids. Germline CDR1 is LNHDA and CDR2 is SQIVND (reference sequence). Trimming cost V 4 bases and J 6 bases; bases outside gene matches: 10. This chain's CDR3 is CASSNSGTSRTNEQFF. The CDR3 bases are TGTGCCAGTAGTAATTCGGGGACTAGCAGAACCAATGAGCAGTTCTTC.

J is TRBJ2-5 and V is TRBV7-9; TRBD2 aligns across 11 bases. The J segment lost 4 bases and the V segment lost 1 base, leaving 5 bases of the junction unmatched. CDR3 length: 16 residues. CDR1 is SEHNR and CDR2 is FQNEAQ in the germline V gene (reference sequence). In nucleotides, the CDR3 is TGTGCCAGCAGCTTAGTCCTAGCGGGAGGAGGAGAGACCCAGTACTTC. Translating it yields CASSLVLAGGGETQYF.

The chain recombines TRBV6-1 with TRBJ2-7; D perhaps matches TRBD2 (5 bases). This CDR3 comprises 16 residues. From germline, CDR1 is MNHNS and CDR2 SASEGT. Deletions cut 0 bases from V and 4 bases from J, with 16 bases between. CDR3 nucleotide sequence: TGTGCCAGCAGTGAAGCCTGGGCGTACCCGGGGTACGAGCAGTACTTC. This sequence encodes CASSEAWAYPGYEQYF.

This clone was recorded only once. The chain is built from TRBV18 and TRBJ2-1; TRBD2 matches at 14 bases. This CDR3 comprises 15 residues. Germline CDR1 reads KGHSH; CDR2 reads LQKENI. Trimming cost V 4 bases and J 8 bases; bases outside gene matches: 4. CDR3 nucleotide sequence: TGTGCCAGCTCACTGGGACTAGCGGGAGTTGATGAGCAGTTCTTC. This gives the protein CASSLGLAGVDEQFF.

V usage is TRBV6-5 and J usage is TRBJ1-2, with 8 bases identical to TRBD1. The CDR3 contains 15 residues. The junction had 4 bases not matched to a gene; V was cut back by 0 bases and J by 4 bases. The germline CDR1 and CDR2 sequences are MNHEY and SVGAGI. CDR3 DNA sequence: TGTGCCAGCAGTTACTCAGACAGGGGCACCTATGGCTACACCTTC. This codes for CASSYSDRGTYGYTF.

The chain is built from TRBV5-1 and TRBJ2-1; weak D call: TRBD1 (6 bases). V shed 2 bases and J shed 3 bases, with 12 bases lying between them. Germline V lookup: CDR1 SGHRS, CDR2 YFSETQ. This CDR3 is built from 15 residues. CDR3: CASSFQQGSYNEQFF. CDR3 nucleotide sequence: TGCGCCAGCAGCTTCCAACAGGGAAGCTACAATGAGCAGTTCTTC.

This clone was counted a single time. The V call is TRBV27, the J call TRBJ1-1; 11 nucleotides agree with TRBD1. V lost 2 bases to trimming and J lost 4 bases; unmatched junction nucleotides: 12. CDR1 is MNHEY and CDR2 is SMNVEV in the germline V gene (reference sequence). The CDR3 contains 18 residues. The CDR3 DNA reads TGTGCCAGCAGTTTAAAGGGTCTGGGCGGGACAGGGGGCACTGAAGCTTTCTTT. As protein: CASSLKGLGGTGGTEAFF.

CDR3 amino acids: CASSRDSYYEQYF. CDR3 nucleotide sequence: TGTGCCAGCAGTCGGGACTCGTACTACGAGCAGTACTTC. This chain links TRBV6-5 with TRBJ2-7; TRBD2 is a possible D gene (6 bases). With 5 bases removed from V and 3 bases from J, the gap between germline ends came to 11 bases. CDR1 and CDR2 (germline): MNHEY, SVGAGI. The CDR3 has 13 amino acids.